This paragraph reports one T cell receptor (beta chain). Its cognate antigen is unknown. The data derive from a study of early stage breast cancer tumors. The overall study: Invasive lobular carcinomas made up about 30% of the 12 ER+/PR+/HER2- tumors. Each sample averaged approximately 9.8-fold read coverage.

Study-wide findings and caveats: Blood repertoires resembled normal breast more than tumor.

Assay: immunoSEQ multiplex PCR; the TCRdb copy retains only in-frame clones and omits some. The sample contains fewer than 50,000 clones, about two thirds of which appear only once. The sample consisted of blood. This TCR derives from a person aged 45 to 59 with breast cancer.

The CDR3 DNA follows: TGTGCCAGCAGCTTGGCCAGGGGTGATGGCTACACCTTC. The encoded protein is CASSLARGDGYTF. The J gene is TRBJ1-2, the V gene TRBV11-3; the D gene is possibly TRBD1 (6 bases). The length of the CDR3 is 13 residues. The V gene's germline CDR1 is SGHNT and CDR2 YENEEA. Trimming took 3 bases from V and 6 from J, leaving 11 bases between them.